The clone carrying this TCR beta chain was detected many times. Its specificity is not known. This specimen comes from a study of Graves' ophthalmopathy and Graves' hyperthyroidism. Findings and caveats of the study: A majority of expanded thyroid clonotypes exceeding 0.001 frequency were likewise present in blood.

V was clipped by 1 base and J by 4 bases; unmatched bases: 9. This CDR3 has 16 amino acids. Germline CDR1 SGHDN, CDR2 FVKESK. Transcripts of RNA were the source for amplifying TCR beta CDR3 regions. HTBI primers were used in a first-round RT-PCR, which preceded a second-round multiplex PCR. In TCRdb, the multiplex PCR reads were re-called with MiXCR into one record per CDR3 protein. This table has approximately 540,000 distinct CDR3 sequences, 35% to 45% appearing once. The hyperthyroidism patients had a new diagnosis of under 2 months' duration and were aged 18 to 65. V and J are TRBV14 and TRBJ1-2; 7 bases line up with TRBD1. This receptor was taken from an adult man with Graves' hyperthyroidism. The sample taken for sequencing was peripheral blood or thyroid tissue (not recorded which). The CDR3 DNA follows: TGTGCCAGCAGCCAAGGGGCCGGGACAGCTAGCTATGGCTACACCTTC. Its protein is CASSQGAGTASYGYTF. Supplemented by reference TRBV14 and TRBJ1-2, the full variable domain reads EAGVTQFPSHSVIEKGQTVTLRCDPISGHDNLYWYRRVMGKEIKFLLHFVKESKQDESGMPNNRFLAERTGGTYSTLKVQPAELEDSGVYFCASSQGAGTASYGYTFGSGTRLTVV.